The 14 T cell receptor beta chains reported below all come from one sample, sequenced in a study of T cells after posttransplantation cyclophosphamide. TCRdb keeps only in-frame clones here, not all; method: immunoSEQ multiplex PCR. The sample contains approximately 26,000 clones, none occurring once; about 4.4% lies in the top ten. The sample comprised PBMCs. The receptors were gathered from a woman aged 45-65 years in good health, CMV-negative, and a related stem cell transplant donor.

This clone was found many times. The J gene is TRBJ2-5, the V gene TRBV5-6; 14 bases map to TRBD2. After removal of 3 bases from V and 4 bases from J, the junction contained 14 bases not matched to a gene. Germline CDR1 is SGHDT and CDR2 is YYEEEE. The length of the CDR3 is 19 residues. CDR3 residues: CASSSYAGTSGSWGETQYF. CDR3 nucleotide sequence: TGTGCCAGCAGCTCCTACGCCGGGACTAGCGGGAGTTGGGGAGAGACCCAGTACTTC.

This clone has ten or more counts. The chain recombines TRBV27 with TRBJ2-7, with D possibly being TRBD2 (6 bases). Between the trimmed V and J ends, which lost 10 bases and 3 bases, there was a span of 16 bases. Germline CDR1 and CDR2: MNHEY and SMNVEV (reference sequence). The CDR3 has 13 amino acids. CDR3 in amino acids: CATSGTANYEQYF. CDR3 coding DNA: TGTGCCACCTCCGGGACTGCGAACTACGAGCAGTACTTC.

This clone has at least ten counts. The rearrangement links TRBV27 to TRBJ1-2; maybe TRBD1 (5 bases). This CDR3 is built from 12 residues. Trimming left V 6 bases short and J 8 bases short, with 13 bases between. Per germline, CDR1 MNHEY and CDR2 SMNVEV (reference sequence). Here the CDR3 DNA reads TGTGCCAGCAGGTCCAGGGTGAAGGGCTACACCTTC. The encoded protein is CASRSRVKGYTF.

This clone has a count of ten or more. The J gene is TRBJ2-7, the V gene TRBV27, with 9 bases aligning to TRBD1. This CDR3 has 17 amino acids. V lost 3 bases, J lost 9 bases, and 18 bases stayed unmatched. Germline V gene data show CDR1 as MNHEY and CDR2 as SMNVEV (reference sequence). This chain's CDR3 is CASSFLTPEGQGVRQYF. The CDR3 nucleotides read TGTGCCAGCAGTTTTCTAACCCCGGAGGGACAGGGTGTGCGGCAGTACTTC.

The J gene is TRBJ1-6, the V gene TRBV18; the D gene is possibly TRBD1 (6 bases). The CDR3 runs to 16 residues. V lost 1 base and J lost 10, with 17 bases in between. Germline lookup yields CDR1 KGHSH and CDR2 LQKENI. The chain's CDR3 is CASSPQSQGIRSPLHF. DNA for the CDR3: TGTGCCAGCTCACCACAAAGCCAGGGGATTCGATCACCCCTCCACTTT.

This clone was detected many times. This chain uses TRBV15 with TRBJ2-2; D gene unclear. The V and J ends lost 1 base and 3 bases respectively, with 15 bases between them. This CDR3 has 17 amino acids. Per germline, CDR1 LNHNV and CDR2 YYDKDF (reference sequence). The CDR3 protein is CATSRAEAGSDTGELFF. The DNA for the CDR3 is TGTGCCACCAGCAGAGCTGAAGCCGGTTCGGACACCGGGGAGCTGTTTTTT.

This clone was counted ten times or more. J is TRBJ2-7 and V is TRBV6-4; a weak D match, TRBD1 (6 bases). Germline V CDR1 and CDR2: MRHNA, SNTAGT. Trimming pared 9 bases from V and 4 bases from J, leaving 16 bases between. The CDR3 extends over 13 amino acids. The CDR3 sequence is CARRQVCRYEQYF. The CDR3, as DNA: TGTGCCAGAAGACAGGTTTGTAGGTACGAGCAGTACTTC.

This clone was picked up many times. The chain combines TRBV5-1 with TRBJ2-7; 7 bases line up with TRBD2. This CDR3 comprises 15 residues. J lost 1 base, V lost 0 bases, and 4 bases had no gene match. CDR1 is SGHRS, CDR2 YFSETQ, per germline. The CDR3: CASSLELASSYEQYF. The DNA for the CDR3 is TGCGCCAGCAGCTTGGAACTAGCGAGTTCCTACGAGCAGTACTTC.

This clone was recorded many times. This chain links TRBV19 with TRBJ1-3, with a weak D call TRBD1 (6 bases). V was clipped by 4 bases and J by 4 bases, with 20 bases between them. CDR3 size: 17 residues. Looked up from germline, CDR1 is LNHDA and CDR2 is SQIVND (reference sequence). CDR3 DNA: TGTGCCAGTAGTAGCCTAACCGGGACAAAGGGCGGAAACACCATATATTTT. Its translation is CASSSLTGTKGGNTIYF.

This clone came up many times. CDR3: CASMQKGTDGLYEQYF. The CDR3 nucleotides are TGTGCCAGCATGCAGAAGGGGACAGACGGACTCTACGAGCAGTACTTC. The V call is TRBV21-1, the J call TRBJ2-7; the tabulated D call, TRBD1, remains unverified against the DNA. TRBV21-1 is described as a pseudogene. The CDR3 spans 16 residues.

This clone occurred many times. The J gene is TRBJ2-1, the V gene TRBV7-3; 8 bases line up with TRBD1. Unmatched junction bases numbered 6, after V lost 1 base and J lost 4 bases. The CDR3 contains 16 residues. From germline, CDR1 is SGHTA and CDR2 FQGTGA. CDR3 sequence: CASSLRQGTGYNEQFF. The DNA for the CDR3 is TGTGCCAGCAGCTTAAGACAGGGGACTGGGTACAATGAGCAGTTCTTC.

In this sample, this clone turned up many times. DNA of the CDR3: TGCGCCAGCAGCTTGGGTTCAGGGGCTCAGTACAATGAGCAGTTCTTC. The encoded protein is CASSLGSGAQYNEQFF. V usage is TRBV5-1 and J usage is TRBJ2-1; tentatively, D is TRBD1 (6 bases). This CDR3 has 16 residues. CDR1 is SGHRS and CDR2 is YFSETQ in the germline V gene. Trimming left V 0 bases short and J 4 bases short, with 14 bases between.

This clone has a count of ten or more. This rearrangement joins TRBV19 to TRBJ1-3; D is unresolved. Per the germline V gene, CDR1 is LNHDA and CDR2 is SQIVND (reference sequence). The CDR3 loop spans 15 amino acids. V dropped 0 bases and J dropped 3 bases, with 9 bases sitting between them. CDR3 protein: CASSIDQYSGNTIYF. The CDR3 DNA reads TGTGCCAGTAGTATAGATCAGTACAGTGGAAACACCATATATTTT.

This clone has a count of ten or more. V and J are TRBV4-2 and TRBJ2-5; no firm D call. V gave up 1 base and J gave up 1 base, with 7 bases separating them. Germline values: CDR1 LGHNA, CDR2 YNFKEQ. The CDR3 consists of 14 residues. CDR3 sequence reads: CASSQAPSQETQYF. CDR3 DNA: TGTGCCAGCAGCCAAGCCCCCAGCCAAGAGACCCAGTACTTC.